Listed below are T cell receptor beta chains from one sample, sequenced in a study of blood T cells in healthy people across ages. A single record per CDR3 protein comes from TCRdb applying MiXCR to the 5' RACE reads. The data contain more than 650,000 distinct CDR3 sequences, approximately 21% of them singletons. The sequencing sample was made of blood. Receptors were obtained from a man in his sixties or seventies in good health. The CDR3 runs from the conserved cysteine through the conserved F or W. D genes are given only for firm matches. Expanded clones get a size class; other rows say once, few or many, or leave the size out.

>TRBV12-3/TRBV12-4|TRBJ2-1|many|TRBD2
TGTGCCAGCGCCCGCAGCGGGAGTGGGGTTGAGCAGTTCTTC
CASARSGSGVEQFF
>TRBV5-6|TRBJ2-1|.|.
TGTGCCAGCAGCTTGGTAAGTCTCGGGACGGACAATGAGCAGTTCTTC
CASSLVSLGTDNEQFF
>TRBV29-1|TRBJ2-5|few|.
TGCAGCGTAGGGACAACCAAAGAGACCCAGTACTTC
CSVGTTKETQYF
>TRBV7-9|TRBJ2-4|.|.
TGTGCCAGCAGCTTAGAGGGCAGGTCCCAAAACATTCAGTACTTC
CASSLEGRSQNIQYF
>TRBV13|TRBJ1-4|.|TRBD1
TGTGCCAGCAGCCTCAGACAGGGATCGGCTAATGAAAAACTGTTTTTT
CASSLRQGSANEKLFF
>TRBV28|TRBJ2-5|few|TRBD2
TGTGCCAGCAGTACTACTCCAGGGGGGACTAGCGGGGAGACCCAGTACTTC
CASSTTPGGTSGETQYF
>TRBV30|TRBJ2-3|few|TRBD1
TGTGCCTGGAGTATCACAGGGGCAGATACGCAGTATTTT
CAWSITGADTQYF
>TRBV5-1|TRBJ1-1|few|TRBD1
TGCGCCAGCAGCCCAGGGACAGGGGGCCCCACTGAAGCTTTCTTT
CASSPGTGGPTEAFF
>TRBV11-2|TRBJ1-4|.|.
TGTGCCAGTAGCGGAGGTCTGAGAGAAAAACTGTTTTTT
CASSGGLREKLFF
>TRBV20-1|TRBJ2-4|many|TRBD1
TGCAGTGCTAGATGGACAGGGGTGGCCAAAAACATTCAGTACTTC
CSARWTGVAKNIQYF
>TRBV6-4|TRBJ1-2|.|.
TGTGCCAGCAGTGACCGGACATCCCGACACGGCTACACCTTC
CASSDRTSRHGYTF
>TRBV2|TRBJ2-1|few|TRBD2
TGTGCCAGCAAACAAGCGGGGGGTGATGAGCAGTTCTTC
CASKQAGGDEQFF
>TRBV2|TRBJ1-1|.|.
TGTGCCAGCCATCGTACACAGGATTACACTGAAGCTTTCTTT
CASHRTQDYTEAFF
>TRBV5-5|TRBJ1-1|few|.
TGTGCCAGCAGCACGGGGGTTAGGGCCCTGAACACTGAAGCTTTCTTT
CASSTGVRALNTEAFF
>TRBV27|TRBJ2-1|few|.
TGTGCCAGCAGTTTGTGGCGCGGAGTTTCCTACAATGAGCAGTTCTTC
CASSLWRGVSYNEQFF